The entry that follows covers one TCR delta chain sequence. The antigen is undetermined. The record originates from a study of Vδ1+ human thymocytes. The study, taken as a whole, reports: Thymic TRG and TRD repertoires appeared highly polyclonal, with Gaussian CDR3 length distributions.

V was pared by 5 bases and J by 1 base, with 14 bases between. Germline V gives CDR1 TSWWSYY, CDR2 QGS. CDR3 length: 15 amino acids. The template was reverse-transcribed extracted RNA. Multiplex PCR used pooled V-gene forward primers and a constant-region reverse primer to amplify CDR3s. TCRdb re-called the multiplex PCR reads with CATT. The sample includes roughly 56,000 delta-chain clones, about 16% of them seen just once. The sequencing input was Vdelta1+ gamma-delta thymocytes from the thymus. Regarding subset: FACS-sorted CD3+ TCRalphabeta- TCRVdelta1+ TCRVdelta2- thymocytes. This TCR came from a girl under two years old who had congenital heart surgery. The chain links TRDV1 to TRDJ1, with D unclear. The CDR3 reads CALGRTLLFTDKLIF. CDR3 sequence (DNA): TGTGCTCTTGGGCGGACCCTCCTCTTCACCGATAAACTCATCTTT.